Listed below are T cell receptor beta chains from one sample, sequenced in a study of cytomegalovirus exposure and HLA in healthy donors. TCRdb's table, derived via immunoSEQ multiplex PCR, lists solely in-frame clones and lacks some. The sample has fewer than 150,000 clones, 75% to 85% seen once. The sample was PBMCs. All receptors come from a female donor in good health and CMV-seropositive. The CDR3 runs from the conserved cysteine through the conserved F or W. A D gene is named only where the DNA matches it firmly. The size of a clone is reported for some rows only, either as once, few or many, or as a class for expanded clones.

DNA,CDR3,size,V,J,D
TGTGCCAGCCGCAGGGGTTACGGTGGCTACACCTTC,CASRRGYGGYTF,few,TRBV25-1,TRBJ1-2,NA
TGTGCCAGCAGCTTACAGGTTAATGAGCAGTTCTTC,CASSLQVNEQFF,NA,TRBV5-4,TRBJ2-1,NA
TGCGCCAGCAGCATGGCTCGGGGGTCCCAAGAGACCCAGTACTTC,CASSMARGSQETQYF,NA,TRBV5-1,TRBJ2-5,NA
TGTGCCAGCAGCTATTACGGGTCCCACTTCTCCTACGAGCAGTACTTC,CASSYYGSHFSYEQYF,few,TRBV7-9,TRBJ2-7,NA
TGTGCCAGCAGCTTGGTTGGGGACTCTAATGAGCAGTTCTTC,CASSLVGDSNEQFF,NA,TRBV5-5,TRBJ2-1,NA
TGTGCCTGGAGTCTCACATCAACTAATGAAAAACTGTTTTTT,CAWSLTSTNEKLFF,NA,TRBV30,TRBJ1-4,NA
TGTGCCAGTATTTCCCAAGAGTATGAAGCTTTCTTT,CASISQEYEAFF,NA,TRBV19,TRBJ1-1,NA
TGTGCCAGCAGCTTAGGAGGCTCCGGCACAGATACGCAGTATTTT,CASSLGGSGTDTQYF,few,TRBV7-9,TRBJ2-3,NA
TGTGCCAGCAAGACAGGCCGAAATAACTATGGCTACACCTTC,CASKTGRNNYGYTF,NA,TRBV2,TRBJ1-2,NA
TGCGCCAGCAGCCCCCAACAGGGTTTGAACACTGAAGCTTTCTTT,CASSPQQGLNTEAFF,few,TRBV4-3,TRBJ1-1,NA
TGTGCCAGCAGCTTTCGGGGACAGATAGATACGCAGTATTTT,CASSFRGQIDTQYF,NA,TRBV5-6,TRBJ2-3,TRBD1
TGTGCCAGCAGCGCAACAGGCGACTCCTTCGCAGATACGCAGTATTTT,CASSATGDSFADTQYF,NA,TRBV9,TRBJ2-3,NA
TGTGCCTGGGGGGCATGGACAGGAAAAAAGTCTCGCTCTGGAAACACCATATATTTT,CAWGAWTGKKSRSGNTIYF,NA,TRBV30,TRBJ1-3,TRBD1
TGCGCCAGCAGCTTAAGGGACAGCTCATACACAGATACGCAGTATTTT,CASSLRDSSYTDTQYF,NA,TRBV5-1,TRBJ2-3,TRBD1
TGCGCCAGCAGCCAAAGTCCGTCTAGCGGGGGTAAGGATGAGCAGTTCTTC,CASSQSPSSGGKDEQFF,NA,TRBV4-1,TRBJ2-1,TRBD2
TGTGCCAGCATACGTACGGGGGAAGGGTCGTACGAGCAGTACTTC,CASIRTGEGSYEQYF,NA,TRBV6-6,TRBJ2-7,NA